The rows below give T cell receptor beta chains drawn from one sample of a study of identical twins. TCRdb redid the calling of the 5' RACE reads with MiXCR, one entry per CDR3 protein. In the table there are about 550,000 distinct CDR3 sequences, 20% to 25% of which are singletons. Another study also made use of these data, one on yellow fever vaccine responses in identical twins.

The source material was CD4+ T cells sorted from blood. Receptors were obtained from a woman aged 18-30 years in good health. The CDR3 runs from the conserved cysteine through the conserved F or W. Each record gives: CDR3 DNA, CDR3 protein, clone size, D gene, J gene, V gene. A D gene is named only where the DNA matches it firmly. The size entry is marked missing in some rows and otherwise reads once, few, many or a size class.

CDR3 DNA: TGTGCCAGCACCCCATCGACCAGATCCACTGAAGCTTTCTTT
CDR3 protein: CASTPSTRSTEAFF
clone size: -
D gene: -
J gene: TRBJ1-1
V gene: TRBV6-1

CDR3 DNA: TGCGCCAGCAGCTTGGGGGAACAGAACACTGAAGCTTTCTTT
CDR3 protein: CASSLGEQNTEAFF
clone size: few
D gene: -
J gene: TRBJ1-1
V gene: TRBV5-1

CDR3 DNA: TGTGCCACCAGTGATTTCTCGTTGGGGGCGGGCACCGGGGAGCTGTTTTTT
CDR3 protein: CATSDFSLGAGTGELFF
clone size: few
D gene: -
J gene: TRBJ2-2
V gene: TRBV24-1

CDR3 DNA: TGTGCCAGCAGCGCGGGACTAGCGGGAGGTCCCTACGAGCAGTACTTC
CDR3 protein: CASSAGLAGGPYEQYF
clone size: few
D gene: TRBD2
J gene: TRBJ2-7
V gene: TRBV9

CDR3 DNA: TGCAGTGCTAGGAACAGGTTCCTTGAGACCCAGTACTTC
CDR3 protein: CSARNRFLETQYF
clone size: few
D gene: -
J gene: TRBJ2-5
V gene: TRBV20-1

CDR3 DNA: TGCGCCAGCAGCTGGGGGACAGGGCTGGTTACCGGGGAGCTGTTTTTT
CDR3 protein: CASSWGTGLVTGELFF
clone size: few
D gene: TRBD1
J gene: TRBJ2-2
V gene: TRBV5-1

CDR3 DNA: TGTGCCAGCAGAGGACTAGCGGGGGGGTTCTACAATGAGCAGTTCTTC
CDR3 protein: CASRGLAGGFYNEQFF
clone size: many
D gene: TRBD2
J gene: TRBJ2-1
V gene: TRBV28

CDR3 DNA: TGTGCCAGCAGTGTCGGGACTAGCGGGGCCCAAGAGACCCAGTACTTC
CDR3 protein: CASSVGTSGAQETQYF
clone size: -
D gene: TRBD2
J gene: TRBJ2-5
V gene: TRBV6-1

CDR3 DNA: TGCAGTGCTAGTGCAGGGGCCAATGAGCAGTTCTTC
CDR3 protein: CSASAGANEQFF
clone size: few
D gene: -
J gene: TRBJ2-1
V gene: TRBV20-1

CDR3 DNA: TGTGCCAGCAGCTTGTCCCGGGCCCAGATGGGGGCTAACTATGGCTACACCTTC
CDR3 protein: CASSLSRAQMGANYGYTF
clone size: few
D gene: -
J gene: TRBJ1-2
V gene: TRBV5-5

CDR3 DNA: TGCAGTGCTAGAGCGGCAGGATCTTTGAACACTGAAGCTTTCTTT
CDR3 protein: CSARAAGSLNTEAFF
clone size: -
D gene: -
J gene: TRBJ1-1
V gene: TRBV20-1

CDR3 DNA: TGCGCCAGCAGATACGGGACAGGGAATTCCTACGAGCAGTACTTC
CDR3 protein: CASRYGTGNSYEQYF
clone size: few
D gene: TRBD1
J gene: TRBJ2-7
V gene: TRBV5-1

CDR3 DNA: TGCGCCAGCAGCTTGGAGGGCGGGGGAATAGATACGCAGTATTTT
CDR3 protein: CASSLEGGGIDTQYF
clone size: -
D gene: TRBD2
J gene: TRBJ2-3
V gene: TRBV5-1

CDR3 DNA: TGCAGTGCTCACGCAGGAGGGGACTCTGGGGCCAACGTCCTGACTTTC
CDR3 protein: CSAHAGGDSGANVLTF
clone size: -
D gene: -
J gene: TRBJ2-6
V gene: TRBV20-1

CDR3 DNA: TGTGCCAGCAGCCGACCCTCAGACCCAAGCTCCTACGAGCAGTACTTC
CDR3 protein: CASSRPSDPSSYEQYF
clone size: -
D gene: -
J gene: TRBJ2-7
V gene: TRBV28

CDR3 DNA: TGTGCCAGCACCCCTCTTGGGGGACCATATGAGCAGTTCTTC
CDR3 protein: CASTPLGGPYEQFF
clone size: few
D gene: -
J gene: TRBJ2-1
V gene: TRBV2

CDR3 DNA: TGTGCCAGCACCTTTAGCATTATCGAGACCCAGTACTTC
CDR3 protein: CASTFSIIETQYF
clone size: -
D gene: -
J gene: TRBJ2-5
V gene: TRBV12-3/TRBV12-4

CDR3 DNA: TGTGCCAGCTCCACGAGGGGTACCTATGGCTACACCTTC
CDR3 protein: CASSTRGTYGYTF
clone size: -
D gene: -
J gene: TRBJ1-2
V gene: TRBV3-1

CDR3 DNA: TGTGCCAGCAGCTCGGCGTGGCTAGCCAAAAACATTCAGTACTTC
CDR3 protein: CASSSAWLAKNIQYF
clone size: once
D gene: -
J gene: TRBJ2-4
V gene: TRBV5-6

CDR3 DNA: TGTGCCAGCAGTTTACTAGCGGGGGGGCCAGAGACCCAGTACTTC
CDR3 protein: CASSLLAGGPETQYF
clone size: -
D gene: TRBD2
J gene: TRBJ2-5
V gene: TRBV12-3/TRBV12-4

CDR3 DNA: TGTGCCAGCAGTTTATCTATCGTGAGCGGGTCCTACAATGAGCAGTTCTTC
CDR3 protein: CASSLSIVSGSYNEQFF
clone size: few
D gene: -
J gene: TRBJ2-1
V gene: TRBV12-3/TRBV12-4

CDR3 DNA: TGCAGCGTTGGAGGACAGGGAGGCTACGAGCAGTACTTC
CDR3 protein: CSVGGQGGYEQYF
clone size: -
D gene: TRBD1
J gene: TRBJ2-7
V gene: TRBV29-1

CDR3 DNA: TGTGCCAGCAGTCAAACCTCCCCGTCGGGACTAGCGGGCCGACAAGCCAAAAACATTCAGTACTTC
CDR3 protein: CASSQTSPSGLAGRQAKNIQYF
clone size: -
D gene: -
J gene: TRBJ2-4
V gene: TRBV21-1

CDR3 DNA: TGCAGTGCTAGGCGGGACAGCAATCAGCCCCAGCATTTT
CDR3 protein: CSARRDSNQPQHF
clone size: -
D gene: -
J gene: TRBJ1-5
V gene: TRBV20-1

CDR3 DNA: TGTGCCAGCAGCCAAGATACGGGGACACTCTTGCCCCAGCATTTT
CDR3 protein: CASSQDTGTLLPQHF
clone size: few
D gene: -
J gene: TRBJ1-5
V gene: TRBV3-1

CDR3 DNA: TGTGCCAGCATTAGAACAGGGGGTCCCAATGGCTACACCTTC
CDR3 protein: CASIRTGGPNGYTF
clone size: -
D gene: TRBD1
J gene: TRBJ1-2
V gene: TRBV6-5

CDR3 DNA: TGTGCCAGCAGTCGACTAGCGGGAGCCCAGTACTTC
CDR3 protein: CASSRLAGAQYF
clone size: -
D gene: TRBD2
J gene: TRBJ2-5
V gene: TRBV27

CDR3 DNA: TGTGCCAGCAGCGTAGCGTCCGGGAACACCGGGGAGCTGTTTTTT
CDR3 protein: CASSVASGNTGELFF
clone size: -
D gene: -
J gene: TRBJ2-2
V gene: TRBV9

CDR3 DNA: TGTGCCAGCGGTAATCCGGTTTATGGCTACACCTTC
CDR3 protein: CASGNPVYGYTF
clone size: -
D gene: -
J gene: TRBJ1-2
V gene: TRBV12-3/TRBV12-4

CDR3 DNA: TGCGCCAGCAGCTTGTCCCCTCCTAGCGGGAGTCTCGGTGAGCAGTTCTTC
CDR3 protein: CASSLSPPSGSLGEQFF
clone size: -
D gene: TRBD2
J gene: TRBJ2-1
V gene: TRBV5-1

CDR3 DNA: TGTGCCAGCAGCTTAGTAGGGCTGGTCAGCACAGATACGCAGTATTTT
CDR3 protein: CASSLVGLVSTDTQYF
clone size: -
D gene: -
J gene: TRBJ2-3
V gene: TRBV7-8

CDR3 DNA: TGTGCCAGCTCTATTATGGGGGCAGGGTGGTCCGAGCAGTACTTC
CDR3 protein: CASSIMGAGWSEQYF
clone size: once
D gene: -
J gene: TRBJ2-7
V gene: TRBV12-3/TRBV12-4

CDR3 DNA: TGTGCCAGCAGTTTACTAGCGGGAGGGGGAGAGCAGTACTTC
CDR3 protein: CASSLLAGGGEQYF
clone size: -
D gene: TRBD2
J gene: TRBJ2-7
V gene: TRBV27

CDR3 DNA: TGTGCCAGTAGCCCGGGACAGGCCACGGTTGGACAGTACTTC
CDR3 protein: CASSPGQATVGQYF
clone size: -
D gene: TRBD1
J gene: TRBJ2-5
V gene: TRBV2

CDR3 DNA: TGTGCCACCAGTGATACAAGACAGGGGGCGGCTGAAGCTTTCTTT
CDR3 protein: CATSDTRQGAAEAFF
clone size: few
D gene: TRBD1
J gene: TRBJ1-1
V gene: TRBV24-1

CDR3 DNA: TGTGCCACCAGCAGAGATCTCGGCGGGCCTAGCACAGATACGCAGTATTTT
CDR3 protein: CATSRDLGGPSTDTQYF
clone size: -
D gene: -
J gene: TRBJ2-3
V gene: TRBV15

CDR3 DNA: TGCAGCGTCTACCAGGCGACCAACACTGAAGCTTTCTTT
CDR3 protein: CSVYQATNTEAFF
clone size: -
D gene: -
J gene: TRBJ1-1
V gene: TRBV29-1

CDR3 DNA: TGTGCCAGCAGTTTCGCAGGGGCTAATTCACCCCTCCACTTT
CDR3 protein: CASSFAGANSPLHF
clone size: few
D gene: -
J gene: TRBJ1-6
V gene: TRBV12-3/TRBV12-4

CDR3 DNA: TGCGCCAGCAGCTTGGTACCGACAGGGGGCACAGATACGCAGTATTTT
CDR3 protein: CASSLVPTGGTDTQYF
clone size: -
D gene: TRBD1
J gene: TRBJ2-3
V gene: TRBV5-1

CDR3 DNA: TGTGCCAGCAGCTTTGGCCTGGGGGTGGAAGCTTTCTTT
CDR3 protein: CASSFGLGVEAFF
clone size: -
D gene: -
J gene: TRBJ1-1
V gene: TRBV7-2

CDR3 DNA: TGTGCCAGCAGCGTAGGCCCAGGGAACTACGAGCAGTACTTC
CDR3 protein: CASSVGPGNYEQYF
clone size: -
D gene: -
J gene: TRBJ2-7
V gene: TRBV9

CDR3 DNA: TGCAGTGCCACTCACGACAGGGGACCCTACAATGAGCAGTTCTTC
CDR3 protein: CSATHDRGPYNEQFF
clone size: -
D gene: TRBD1
J gene: TRBJ2-1
V gene: TRBV20-1